The clone carrying this T cell receptor (beta chain) is medium-sized in the sample. The sample is drawn from a study of CD4 and CD8 cells across lung adenocarcinoma regions. Samples came from patients with localized non-small cell lung adenocarcinoma. TCRdb reprocessed the PCR reads with MiXCR, giving one entry per CDR3 protein. The sample lists around 15,000 distinct CDR3 sequences, around 40% occurring once. This CDR3 is built from 13 residues. The germline V gene has CDR1 MNHNS and CDR2 SASEGT. Germline trimming cut 5 bases from V and 11 bases from J; bases unmatched to any gene: 7. This chain joins TRBV6-1 and TRBJ2-5; 11 nucleotides agree with TRBD2. The sequencing sample was made of CD4+ T cells from the center of a lung tumor. The clonotype comes from a male donor with lung adenocarcinoma. The CD4 and CD8 labels of this study may be unreliable. The CDR3 reads CASSSSGRGEQYF. CDR3 sequence (DNA): TGTGCCAGCAGTAGTAGCGGGAGGGGAGAGCAGTACTTC.